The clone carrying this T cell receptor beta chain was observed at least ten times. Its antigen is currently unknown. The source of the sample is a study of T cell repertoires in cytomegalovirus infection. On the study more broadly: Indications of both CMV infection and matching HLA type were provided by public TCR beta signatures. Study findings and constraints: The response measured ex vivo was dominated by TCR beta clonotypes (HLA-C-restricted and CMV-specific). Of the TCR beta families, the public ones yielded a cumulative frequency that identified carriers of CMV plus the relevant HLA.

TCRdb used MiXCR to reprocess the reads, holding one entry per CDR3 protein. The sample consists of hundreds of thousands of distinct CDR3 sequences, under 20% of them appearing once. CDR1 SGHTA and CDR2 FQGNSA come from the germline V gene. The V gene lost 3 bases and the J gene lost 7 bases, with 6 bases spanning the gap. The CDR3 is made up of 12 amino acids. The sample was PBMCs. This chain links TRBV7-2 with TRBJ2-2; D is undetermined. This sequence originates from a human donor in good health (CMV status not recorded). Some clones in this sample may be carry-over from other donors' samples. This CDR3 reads CASSFLNGELFF. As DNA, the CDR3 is TGTGCCAGCAGCTTCTTAAACGGGGAGCTGTTTTTT.